Below, 17 T cell receptor beta chains from the same sample are listed, as sequenced in a study of blood T cell repertoires in COVID-19. Method: immunoSEQ multiplex PCR; TCRdb's copy keeps in-frame clones and lacks some. The sample consists of 90,000 to 120,000 clones, 80% to 95% of them appearing once. Sequences were obtained from peripheral blood. These receptors were obtained from a young woman with acute or convalescent COVID-19.

Written as DNA, the CDR3 is TGCGCCAGGAGGAGCGGATCAGCCAATGAGCAGTTCTTC. This translates into CARRSGSANEQFF. The rearrangement uses TRBV10-1 and TRBJ2-1, with D maybe TRBD2 (5 bases). Trimming pared 9 bases from V and 6 bases from J, leaving 15 bases between. CDR3 length: 13 amino acids. CDR1 is WNHNN and CDR2 is SYGVQD in the germline V gene (reference sequence).

V gene TRBV28 combines with J gene TRBJ2-2; D is possibly TRBD1 (6 bases). V was pared by 8 bases and J by 1 base, with 14 bases between. This CDR3 spans 15 amino acids. The germline V gene has CDR1 MDHEN and CDR2 SYDVKM. DNA for the CDR3: TGTGCCAGCTGTTCCGGGACACTGAACACCGGGGAGCTGTTTTTT. Protein product: CASCSGTLNTGELFF.

This clone was detected only a few times. The chain has TRBV28 and TRBJ2-1, with 9 nucleotides matching TRBD2. The V segment lost 6 bases and the J segment 8 bases; nucleotides outside the gene matches: 11. Germline lookup yields CDR1 MDHEN and CDR2 SYDVKM. CDR3 length equals 15 residues. In nucleotides, the CDR3 is TGTGCCAGCAGGGCTAGCGGGGAAGTTCGGGATGAGCAGTTCTTC. This codes for CASRASGEVRDEQFF.

The chain has TRBV4-3 and TRBJ2-1; D uncertain. Germline CDR1 LGHNA, CDR2 YSLEER. Between the trimmed V and J ends, which lost 1 base and 7 bases, there was a span of 5 bases. The CDR3 contains 12 residues. CDR3 coding DNA: TGCGCCAGCAGCCAAGGCGCAAATGAGCAGTTCTTC. Amino acids: CASSQGANEQFF.

V and J are TRBV6-2 or TRBV6-3 and TRBJ2-1; tentatively, D is TRBD1 (5 bases). CDR3 length equals 13 residues. The germline V gene encodes CDR1 MNHEY and CDR2 SVGEGT. Trimming removed 5 bases from V and 3 bases from J, with 8 bases in between. The CDR3 sequence is CASSDRGYNEQFF. The CDR3 nucleotides are TGTGCCAGCAGTGACAGAGGCTACAATGAGCAGTTCTTC.

This clone has more than one count but fewer than ten. The chain uses TRBV6-5 and TRBJ1-2; the match to TRBD1 covers 8 bases. This CDR3 has 13 amino acids. Germline assignment: CDR1 MNHEY and CDR2 SVGAGI. V trimming: 5 bases; J trimming: 7 bases; junction bases outside the gene matches: 6. The CDR3 region has the DNA TGTGCCAGCAGTCGGACAGGGCCGAGTGGCTACACCTTC. Amino acids: CASSRTGPSGYTF.

The J gene is TRBJ2-1, the V gene TRBV5-1; a possible D gene is TRBD1 (6 bases). V was cut by 0 bases and J by 7 bases, with 11 bases left in between. CDR1 and CDR2 from the germline V gene are SGHRS and YFSETQ. The CDR3 is 14 amino acids. Here the CDR3 DNA reads TGCGCCAGCAGCTTGGTTGTGGGGGCAAATGAGCAGTTCTTC. It is translated as CASSLVVGANEQFF.

V and J are TRBV28 and TRBJ1-2; 8 bases are shared with TRBD1. In germline, CDR1 is MDHEN, CDR2 SYDVKM. This CDR3 spans 14 amino acids. J gave up 2 bases and V 8 bases, and 7 bases lay outside the gene matches. CDR3 region: CASRYGDRNYGYTF. The CDR3 DNA is TGTGCCAGCCGATACGGGGACAGGAACTATGGCTACACCTTC.

In its sample, this clone was seen once. The chain joins TRBV3-1 (or the pseudogene TRBV3-2) to TRBJ1-3; a weak D match, TRBD1 (6 bases). CDR1 is LGHDT, CDR2 YNNKEL, per germline (reference sequence). The CDR3 loop spans 14 amino acids. Trimming removed 4 bases from V and 2 bases from J, with 9 bases in between. CDR3 protein: CASSPQGPGNTIYF. The CDR3 nucleotides are TGTGCCAGCAGCCCACAGGGTCCTGGAAACACCATATATTTT.

This rearrangement joins TRBV13 to TRBJ1-1; a weak D match, TRBD1 (5 bases). The germline V and J ends were trimmed by 0 bases and 4 bases, with 9 bases remaining between them. The germline V gene has CDR1 PRHDT and CDR2 FYEKMQ (reference sequence). This CDR3 has 14 amino acids. In DNA form, the CDR3 reads TGTGCCAGCAGCTTAGGGGGACTGGCCACTGAAGCTTTCTTT. The encoded protein is CASSLGGLATEAFF. The whole variable domain, remainder taken from reference TRBV13 and TRBJ1-1, is AAGVIQSPRHLIKEKRETATLKCYPIPRHDTVYWYQQGPGQDPQFLISFYEKMQSDKGSIPDRFSAQQFSDYHSELNMSSLELGDSALYFCASSLGGLATEAFFGQGTRLTVV.

This chain links TRBV30 with TRBJ1-4; D is unresolved. The V end lost 0 bases, the J end lost 8 bases, and 7 bases lay between the germline ends. Germline values: CDR1 GTSNPN, CDR2 SVGIG (reference sequence). The CDR3 has 12 residues. CDR3 nucleotide sequence: TGTGCCTGGAGTGTAAGAAGCGAAAAACTGTTTTTT. Translation gives CAWSVRSEKLFF.

The rearrangement uses TRBV30 and TRBJ1-5; possible D gene TRBD1, 6 bases. V shed 6 bases and J shed 1 base, with 10 bases lying between them. The CDR3 extends over 13 amino acids. Germline CDR1 reads GTSNPN; CDR2 reads SVGIG (reference sequence). The CDR3 loop reads CACRGGSNQPQHF. The CDR3 bases are TGTGCCTGTAGGGGGGGCAGCAATCAGCCCCAGCATTTT.

V is TRBV4-3 and J is TRBJ1-5; D is unresolved. Germline V gives CDR1 LGHNA, CDR2 YSLEER. This CDR3 is 15 amino acids long. V was pared by 3 bases and J by 0 bases, with 9 bases between. CDR3 DNA: TGCGCCAGCAGCCACGAGGTTGGTAGCAATCAGCCCCAGCATTTT. As protein: CASSHEVGSNQPQHF.

This clone was seen once. CDR3 bases: TGTGCCAGCAGCTTATCCGGGACAAGCAATCAGCCCCAGCATTTT. This gives the protein CASSLSGTSNQPQHF. The chain employs TRBV7-3 and TRBJ1-5; possibly TRBD1 for D (6 bases). V was pared by 2 bases and J by 1 base, with 9 bases between. Germline lookup yields CDR1 SGHTA and CDR2 FQGTGA. The CDR3 spans 15 residues.

The V call is TRBV28, the J call TRBJ1-2; D gene uncertain. V gave up 3 bases and J gave up 2 bases, with 13 bases separating them. The germline CDR1 and CDR2 sequences are MDHEN and SYDVKM. CDR3 length: 15 residues. CDR3: CASSLWRNRNYGYTF. Written as DNA, the CDR3 is TGTGCCAGCAGTTTGTGGAGGAACCGAAACTATGGCTACACCTTC.

The rearrangement links TRBV7-9 to TRBJ2-3, with D uncertain. Germline V gene lookup returns CDR1 SEHNR and CDR2 FQNEAQ (reference sequence). V dropped 7 bases and J dropped 0 bases, with 17 bases sitting between them. The CDR3 totals 16 residues. The CDR3: CASTHNQATSTDTQYF. CDR3 sequence (DNA): TGTGCCAGCACCCATAACCAGGCTACTAGCACAGATACGCAGTATTTT.

This chain links TRBV28 with TRBJ1-3; no clear D. There are 14 residues in the CDR3. CDR1 and CDR2 from the germline V gene are MDHEN and SYDVKM. V was shortened by 2 bases and J by 8 bases, with 13 bases between the two germline ends. CDR3 bases: TGTGCCAGCAGTTTAGGGGTATTCGGGGACACCATATATTTT. Amino acid sequence: CASSLGVFGDTIYF. Drawing the rest from reference TRBV28 and TRBJ1-3, the complete variable domain is DVKVTQSSRYLVKRTGEKVFLECVQDMDHENMFWYRQDPGLGLRLIYFSYDVKMKEKGDIPEGYSVSREKKERFSLILESASTNQTSMYLCASSLGVFGDTIYFGEGSWLTVV.